These 26 T cell receptor beta chains originate from one sample sequenced in a study of T cell responses to AZD1222 COVID-19 vaccine (TCRdb year 2021). Receptors were amplified or captured by the immunoSEQ multiplex PCR assay. In its TCRdb copy, this immuneACCESS table keeps in-frame sequences only and misses some clones. Where compared with another copy, unresolved V genes explain less than half of these, and the others have no known cause. The sample table records 110,000 to 150,000 clones; around 90% of these occur just once. The top ten hold just under 2% of the sample. Taken with the paper, the label for time point translates to: about 28 days (+/-7) after the second vaccine dose. Sequencing used peripheral blood, obtained 28 days after the second AZD1222 dose. These receptors came from an adult who received the AZD1222 COVID-19 vaccine.

The chain links TRBV5-6 to TRBJ1-1; D gene ambiguous. V was cut by 4 bases and J by 0 bases, with 10 bases left in between. The germline gives CDR1 SGHDT, CDR2 YYEEEE. CDR3 length equals 14 residues. CDR3 sequence reads: CASSPSGVNTEAFF. CDR3 sequence (DNA): TGTGCCAGCAGCCCGTCAGGAGTGAACACTGAAGCTTTCTTT.

The J gene is TRBJ1-4, the V gene TRBV9; D call uncertain. The CDR3 loop spans 16 amino acids. Trimming pared 0 bases from V and 7 bases from J, leaving 16 bases between. Germline loops: CDR1 SGDLS, CDR2 YYNGEE. The CDR3 is CASSVGLRGGAEKLFF. The CDR3 DNA follows: TGTGCCAGCAGCGTAGGGTTACGGGGAGGCGCTGAAAAACTGTTTTTT. The variable domain in full, with the rest retrieved from reference TRBV9 and TRBJ1-4, is DSGVTQTPKHLITATGQRVTLRCSPRSGDLSVYWYQQSLDQGLQFLIQYYNGEERAKGNILERFSAQQFPDLHSELNLSSLELGDSALYFCASSVGLRGGAEKLFFGSGTQLSVL.

This clone is a singleton in its sample. The chain uses TRBV5-1 and TRBJ2-3; 7 bases align to TRBD2. Germline trimming cut 1 base from V and 8 bases from J; bases unmatched to any gene: 16. CDR1 and CDR2 (germline): SGHRS, YFSETQ. The CDR3 is 17 amino acids. This chain's CDR3 is CASSLQPLGLGQGTQYF. Written as DNA, the CDR3 is TGCGCCAGCAGCTTGCAGCCCCTCGGACTAGGACAAGGTACGCAGTATTTT.

This chain uses TRBV7-8 with TRBJ1-4; D unresolved. The V end lost 1 base, the J end lost 5 bases, and 17 bases lay between the germline ends. Germline values: CDR1 SGHVS, CDR2 FQNEAQ. This CDR3 spans 17 amino acids. CDR3 nucleotides: TGTGCCAGCAGCTTAGTTCCGAAGGGAGTAAGGAATGAAAAACTGTTTTTT. Its protein is CASSLVPKGVRNEKLFF.

In its sample, this clone was seen a few times. The CDR3 spells CAWSEMGNQPQHF. Here the CDR3 DNA reads TGTGCCTGGAGTGAAATGGGCAATCAGCCCCAGCATTTT. The chain is built from TRBV30 and TRBJ1-5; D call uncertain. The CDR3 loop spans 13 amino acids. Germline V gene data show CDR1 as GTSNPN and CDR2 as SVGIG (reference sequence). V was shortened by 1 base and J by 2 bases, with 6 bases between the two germline ends.

This chain joins TRBV7-2 and TRBJ2-3; TRBD1 agrees at 8 bases. V was pared by 5 bases and J by 0 bases, with 7 bases of the junction left unmatched. CDR3 size: 16 residues. CDR1 SGHTA and CDR2 FQGNSA come from the germline V gene. This CDR3 is CASSLQGGLSTDTQYF. DNA for the CDR3: TGTGCCAGCAGCCTACAGGGGGGCTTAAGCACAGATACGCAGTATTTT.

V and J are TRBV6-5 and TRBJ2-1; D remains ambiguous. V was cut by 4 bases and J by 8 bases, with 9 bases left in between. The V gene's germline CDR1 is MNHEY and CDR2 SVGAGI. The CDR3 loop spans 12 amino acids. The CDR3: CASSSDTDEQFF. The CDR3, as DNA: TGTGCCAGCAGTTCCGACACCGATGAGCAGTTCTTC.

This chain uses TRBV2 with TRBJ1-2; 7 bases agree with TRBD1. This CDR3 is 12 amino acids long. V trimming: 10 bases; J trimming: 8 bases; junction bases outside the gene matches: 10. Per germline, CDR1 SNHLY and CDR2 FYNNEI. The CDR3 sequence is CATLRQGRGYTF. In DNA form, the CDR3 reads TGTGCCACCCTAAGACAGGGTCGGGGCTACACCTTC.

The chain joins TRBV3-1 (or the pseudogene TRBV3-2) to TRBJ1-2; D ambiguous. The ends were cut back, 3 bases at V and 2 bases at J, with 13 bases in the middle. CDR3 length: 15 residues. From germline, CDR1 is LGHDT and CDR2 YNNKEL (reference sequence). Written as DNA, the CDR3 is TGTGCCAGCAGCCACCAGCTCCGGGGAAACTATGGCTACACCTTC. Residues: CASSHQLRGNYGYTF.

The chain recombines TRBV14 with TRBJ2-1, with D possibly matching TRBD2 (5 bases). V lost 6 bases, J lost 1 base, and 16 bases lay in between. Germline V gives CDR1 SGHDN, CDR2 FVKESK. The CDR3 has 16 amino acids. The CDR3 DNA reads TGTGCCAGCAGGGGAGCGGAAACGAAATCCTACAATGAGCAGTTCTTC. Translating gives CASRGAETKSYNEQFF. The whole variable domain, remainder taken from reference TRBV14 and TRBJ2-1, is EAGVTQFPSHSVIEKGQTVTLRCDPISGHDNLYWYRRVMGKEIKFLLHFVKESKQDESGMPNNRFLAERTGGTYSTLKVQPAELEDSGVYFCASRGAETKSYNEQFFGPGTRLTVL.

The V call is TRBV9, the J call TRBJ2-6; D ambiguous. Germline CDR1 and CDR2: SGDLS and YYNGEE. Trimming removed 3 bases at V and 3 bases at J, with 7 bases between. The CDR3 consists of 14 residues. This CDR3 reads CASSATVGANVLTF. Written as DNA, the CDR3 is TGTGCCAGCAGCGCGACTGTTGGGGCCAACGTCCTGACTTTC.

V usage is TRBV5-1 and J usage is TRBJ1-2; TRBD1 matches 8 bases. V dropped 6 bases and J dropped 2; count of bases not matched to a gene: 12. Germline V CDR1 and CDR2: SGHRS, YFSETQ. CDR3 length equals 16 residues. The DNA of the CDR3 is TGCGCCAGCAAAGTGACTGGACAGGGAGGGAACTATGGCTACACCTTC. Its translation is CASKVTGQGGNYGYTF.

In this sample, this clone turned up once. This CDR3 reads CASGRTNYGYTF. The CDR3, as DNA: TGTGCCAGCGGTCGGACTAACTATGGCTACACCTTC. This chain joins TRBV27 and TRBJ1-2; D is unclear. The CDR3 is 12 amino acids. V gave up 8 bases and J gave up 0 bases, with 7 bases separating them. Germline assignment: CDR1 MNHEY and CDR2 SMNVEV (reference sequence).

The rearrangement joins TRBV6-5 to TRBJ1-5, with unresolved D. CDR3 length: 15 residues. CDR1 and CDR2 from the germline V gene are MNHEY and SVGAGI. V was pared by 7 bases and J by 3 bases, with 16 bases between. In nucleotides, the CDR3 is TGTGCCAGCAACGAGGGAGGAGGGCACAATCAGCCCCAGCATTTT. This encodes CASNEGGGHNQPQHF.

This sequence joins TRBV5-1 and TRBJ1-2, with TRBD1 as a possible D gene (6 bases). The CDR3 extends over 14 amino acids. Trimming took 4 bases from V and 4 from J, leaving 14 bases between them. CDR1 and CDR2 (germline): SGHRS, YFSETQ. The chain's CDR3 is CASSIGRQAYGYTF. CDR3 nucleotide sequence: TGCGCCAGCAGCATTGGGAGACAGGCCTATGGCTACACCTTC.

CDR3 sequence reads: CASSYTGGSYEQYF. CDR3 sequence (DNA): TGTGCCAGCAGTTACACGGGGGGGTCCTACGAGCAGTACTTC. This sequence joins TRBV6-5 and TRBJ2-7, with 8 bases fitting TRBD2. The CDR3 spans 14 residues. Germline CDR1 is MNHEY and CDR2 is SVGAGI. After removal of 2 bases from V and 1 base from J, the junction contained 1 base not matched to a gene.

This CDR3 is CASSLGLAGASRETQYF. Written as DNA, the CDR3 is TGTGCCAGCAGCCTGGGACTAGCGGGGGCCTCCCGAGAGACCCAGTACTTC. The chain couples TRBV11-3 to TRBJ2-5; 14 nucleotides align to TRBD2. Germline-derived CDR1 and CDR2 are SGHNT and YENEEA. The CDR3 consists of 17 residues. Losses at the gene ends were 5 bases for V and 4 bases for J; bases not matched to a gene: 9.

The chain links TRBV7-3 to TRBJ2-2, with 9 nucleotides matching TRBD2. This CDR3 spans 16 amino acids. V was clipped by 6 bases and J by 1 base; unmatched bases: 6. From germline, CDR1 is SGHTA and CDR2 FQGTGA. The CDR3 coding sequence is TGTGCCAGCAGTCTTGCGGGAGGGATGAACACCGGGGAGCTGTTTTTT. Its protein is CASSLAGGMNTGELFF.

The V call is TRBV7-8, the J call TRBJ1-1; 7 nucleotides align to TRBD1. The CDR3 spans 13 residues. The junction had 2 bases not matched to a gene; V was cut back by 2 bases and J by 5 bases. Per germline, CDR1 SGHVS and CDR2 FQNEAQ. The CDR3 DNA reads as TGTGCCAGCAGCTTACAGGGGGGGACTGAAGCTTTCTTT. The encoded protein is CASSLQGGTEAFF.

V and J are TRBV5-1 and TRBJ2-1; D is ambiguous. V shed 1 base and J shed 10 bases, with 9 bases lying between them. This CDR3 has 12 residues. Germline CDR1 reads SGHRS; CDR2 reads YFSETQ. CDR3 protein: CASSLSHVEQFF. The CDR3, as DNA: TGCGCCAGCAGCTTGTCGCACGTCGAGCAGTTCTTC. Supplemented by reference TRBV5-1 and TRBJ2-1, the full variable domain reads KAGVTQTPRYLIKTRGQQVTLSCSPISGHRSVSWYQQTPGQGLQFLFEYFSETQRNKGNFPGRFSGRQFSNSRSEMNVSTLELGDSALYLCASSLSHVEQFFGPGTRLTVL.

In the case of this clone: The identical CDR3 is also encoded by other nucleotide sequences in the sample. The genes are TRBV6-5 and TRBJ1-2; D unclear. Germline values: CDR1 MNHEY, CDR2 SVGAGI. Trimming cost V 5 bases and J 4 bases, with 8 bases left between them. This CDR3 is built from 12 residues. The CDR3 DNA reads TGTGCCAGCAGTCCCCCTGGCTATGGCTACACCTTC. It specifies CASSPPGYGYTF.

The chain couples TRBV5-6 to TRBJ1-5; D is unclear. Germline V gene data show CDR1 as SGHDT and CDR2 as YYEEEE. Trimming took off 4 bases at V and 0 bases at J, with 11 bases between the two ends. This CDR3 is 15 amino acids long. CDR3 sequence: CASSVSRLSNQPQHF. The DNA of the CDR3 is TGTGCCAGCAGCGTGAGCAGGCTTAGCAATCAGCCCCAGCATTTT.

This sequence joins TRBV9 and TRBJ2-2; 11 bases agree with TRBD1. The J segment lost 5 bases and the V segment lost 4 bases, leaving 4 bases of the junction unmatched. In germline, CDR1 is SGDLS, CDR2 YYNGEE. The length of the CDR3 is 15 residues. The chain's CDR3 is CASSSDRGPTGELFF. Here the CDR3 DNA reads TGTGCCAGCAGCTCGGACAGGGGGCCTACCGGGGAGCTGTTTTTT. The whole variable domain, remainder taken from reference TRBV9 and TRBJ2-2, is DSGVTQTPKHLITATGQRVTLRCSPRSGDLSVYWYQQSLDQGLQFLIQYYNGEERAKGNILERFSAQQFPDLHSELNLSSLELGDSALYFCASSSDRGPTGELFFGEGSRLTVL.

The chain carries TRBV5-4 and TRBJ2-3, with 8 bases lining up with TRBD1. The CDR3 contains 16 residues. Germline values: CDR1 SGHNT, CDR2 YYREEE (reference sequence). With 4 bases clipped from V and 0 bases from J, the junction kept 7 bases outside the gene matches. The CDR3 DNA sequence: TGTGCCAGCAGCCAAGGACAGGGATCTAGCACAGATACGCAGTATTTT. It codes for CASSQGQGSSTDTQYF. The entire variable domain, with the rest obtained from reference TRBV5-4 and TRBJ2-3, is as follows: ETGVTQSPTHLIKTRGQQVTLRCSSQSGHNTVSWYQQALGQGPQFIFQYYREEENGRGNFPPRFSGLQFPNYSSELNVNALELDDSALYLCASSQGQGSSTDTQYFGPGTRLTVL.

This chain links TRBV5-5 with TRBJ2-1; 7 bases are shared with TRBD2. The ends lost 3 bases at V and 5 bases at J; junction bases unmatched: 2. This CDR3 contains 13 residues. The germline V gene has CDR1 SGHKS and CDR2 YYEKEE (reference sequence). CDR3 region: CASSSAGDNEQFF. The CDR3 nucleotides read TGTGCCAGCAGCTCGGCGGGAGACAATGAGCAGTTCTTC.

V usage is TRBV5-1 and J usage is TRBJ2-2; D unclear. The germline V and J ends were trimmed by 0 bases and 3 bases, with 6 bases remaining between them. The CDR3 spans 14 residues. Germline V gives CDR1 SGHRS, CDR2 YFSETQ. CDR3 nucleotide sequence: TGCGCCAGCAGCTTGGTTCAGGACACCGGGGAGCTGTTTTTT. Protein sequence: CASSLVQDTGELFF.